The clone carrying this T cell receptor beta chain was observed a handful of times. This record belongs to a study of T cell changes during pregnancy in multiple sclerosis. The repertoire was sequenced with immunoSEQ multiplex PCR; TCRdb's copy has only in-frame clones and lacks some. The data contain roughly 87,000 clones, 91% of them singletons. Sequenced material: PBMCs, taken in the first trimester of pregnancy. This TCR came from a female donor in good health, serving as a control in a pregnancy study. Some clones in this sample may be carry-over from other donors' samples.

CDR3 sequence (DNA): TGTGCCAGCAGTGGGGGGACAGGGAGGGAGACCCAGTACTTC. Translation gives CASSGGTGRETQYF. The rearrangement joins TRBV28 to TRBJ2-5; TRBD1 agrees at 9 bases. Germline loops: CDR1 MDHEN, CDR2 SYDVKM. Germline trimming cut 5 bases from V and 5 bases from J; bases unmatched to any gene: 6. The CDR3 is made up of 14 amino acids.